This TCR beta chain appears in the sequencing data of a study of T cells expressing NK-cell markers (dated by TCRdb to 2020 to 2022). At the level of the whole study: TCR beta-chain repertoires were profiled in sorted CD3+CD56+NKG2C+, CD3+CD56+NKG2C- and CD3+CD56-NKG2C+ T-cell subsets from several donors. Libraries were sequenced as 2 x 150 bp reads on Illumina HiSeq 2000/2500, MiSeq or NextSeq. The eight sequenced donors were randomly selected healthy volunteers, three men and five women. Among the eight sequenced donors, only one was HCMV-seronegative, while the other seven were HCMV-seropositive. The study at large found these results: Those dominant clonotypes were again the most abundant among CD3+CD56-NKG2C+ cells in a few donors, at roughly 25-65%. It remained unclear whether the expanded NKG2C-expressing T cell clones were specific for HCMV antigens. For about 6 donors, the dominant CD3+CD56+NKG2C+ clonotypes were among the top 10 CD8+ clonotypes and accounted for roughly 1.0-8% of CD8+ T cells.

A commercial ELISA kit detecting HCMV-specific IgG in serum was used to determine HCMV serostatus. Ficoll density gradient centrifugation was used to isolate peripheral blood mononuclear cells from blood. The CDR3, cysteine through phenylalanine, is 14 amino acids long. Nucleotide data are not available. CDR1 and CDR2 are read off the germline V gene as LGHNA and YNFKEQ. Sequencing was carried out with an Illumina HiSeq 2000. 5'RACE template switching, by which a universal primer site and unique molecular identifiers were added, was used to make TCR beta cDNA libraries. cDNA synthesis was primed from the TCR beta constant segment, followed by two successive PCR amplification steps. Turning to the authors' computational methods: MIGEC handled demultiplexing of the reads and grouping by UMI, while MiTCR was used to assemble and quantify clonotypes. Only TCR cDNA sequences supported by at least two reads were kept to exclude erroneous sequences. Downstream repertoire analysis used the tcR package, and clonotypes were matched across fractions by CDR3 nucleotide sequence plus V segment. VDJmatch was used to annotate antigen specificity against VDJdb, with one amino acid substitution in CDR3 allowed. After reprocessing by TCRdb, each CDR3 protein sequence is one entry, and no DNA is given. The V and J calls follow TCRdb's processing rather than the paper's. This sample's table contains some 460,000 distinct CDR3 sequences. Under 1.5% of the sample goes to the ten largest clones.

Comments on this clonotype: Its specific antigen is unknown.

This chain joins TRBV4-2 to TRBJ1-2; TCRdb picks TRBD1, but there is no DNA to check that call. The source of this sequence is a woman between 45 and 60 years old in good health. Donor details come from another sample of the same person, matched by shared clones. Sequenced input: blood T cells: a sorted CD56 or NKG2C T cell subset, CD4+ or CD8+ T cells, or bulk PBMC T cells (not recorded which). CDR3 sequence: CASSQAAGSYGYTF.